This TCR beta chain was obtained from a study of T cell repertoires in cytomegalovirus infection. This clonotype appeared many times. From germline, CDR1 is SGHDT and CDR2 YYEEEE. V dropped 2 bases and J dropped 2; count of bases not matched to a gene: 11. The CDR3 loop spans 19 amino acids. In TCRdb, the reads were re-called with MiXCR into one record per CDR3 protein. Of fewer than 550,000 distinct CDR3 sequences detected, around a quarter appear once; the ten largest clones hold 13%. Sequenced input: PBMCs. The V and J genes are TRBV5-6 and TRBJ2-5; TRBD2 matches at 14 bases. This TCR was recovered from a human donor in good health (CMV status not recorded). Some clones in this sample may be carry-over from other donors' samples. Written as DNA, the CDR3 is TGTGCCAGCAGCTTCTTACCCGGGACTAGCGGGAGTAGGCAAGAGACCCAGTACTTC. Translating it yields CASSFLPGTSGSRQETQYF.